This T cell receptor beta chain was sequenced in a study of blood T cells in healthy people across ages. The study's findings and limits: The percentage of naive T cells correlated strongly with TCR beta diversity.

Together with a sample-barcoded 5' primer, a J-beta primer mix was included in a second PCR lasting about 7 to 11 cycles. The template-switch adaptor, which had 12 random nucleotides, put a tag on each cDNA molecule. Every sample returned 3 million or more CDR3-containing paired-end reads. TCRdb re-called the 5' RACE reads through MiXCR, storing one row per CDR3 protein. The top ten hold approximately 11% of the sample, which has about 1.6 million distinct CDR3 sequences, roughly 32% seen once. This clonotype was observed a handful of times. As yet, its antigen is unknown. The CDR3 runs 13 residues. J gave up 6 bases and V 8 bases, and 5 bases lay outside the gene matches. Germline assignment: CDR1 LGHDT and CDR2 YNNKEL (reference sequence).

The sample was blood. The source of this sequence is a woman aged 25 to 39 in good health. The gene calls are TRBV3-1 and TRBJ2-3; the match to TRBD2 covers 10 bases. The CDR3 region is CASRSGRADTQYF. CDR3 nucleotides: TGTGCCAGCCGAAGCGGGAGGGCCGATACGCAGTATTTT.